This T cell receptor beta chain was identified during a study of OX40 agonist ivuxolimab in advanced cancers. The CDR3 runs 14 residues. V was cut by 0 bases and J by 3 bases, with 9 bases left in between. Germline V CDR1 and CDR2: SGHRS, YFSETQ. The data were produced by immunoSEQ multiplex PCR, yet TCRdb's version contains in-frame clones alone and is incomplete. The sample has about 58,000 clones; over 65% are singletons. The chain carries TRBV5-1 and TRBJ2-5; perhaps D is TRBD1 or TRBD2 (5 bases each). The sequence derives from an adult with an advanced solid tumor such as melanoma, head and neck, liver or kidney cancer. The sample was CD4+ or CD8+ T cells sorted from blood, taken in a trial of the OX40 agonist ivuxolimab. In nucleotides, the CDR3 is TGCGCCAGCAGCTTGGTGGGGGATGAAGAGACCCAGTACTTC. Protein sequence: CASSLVGDEETQYF.